Each of the 14 T cell receptor beta chains below was sequenced from the same sample in a study of shared clonotypes between healthy human individuals (dated by TCRdb to between 2020 and 2021). The library was made by the immunoSEQ multiplex PCR assay. The table was pulled from immuneACCESS by TCRdb, which kept in-frame rearrangements only. Such tables lose some clones; where checked, under half of the loss comes from unresolved V genes, and the rest has no known cause. Present in this sample are roughly 2.2 million clones, 90% to 95% of which were seen just once. Under 0.45% of the sample comes from the top ten. The sequenced sample consisted of naive CD4+ T cells from PBMCs. Reading the label with the study, this specimen's cell subset or site is: CD45RA+ positively selected. The receptors here all came from a man between 18 and 35 years old in good health. Some clones in this sample may be carry-over from other donors' samples.

This chain links TRBV7-8 with TRBJ2-7; 7 bases match TRBD1. There are 15 residues in the CDR3. CDR1 is SGHVS and CDR2 is FQNEAQ in the germline V gene. After removal of 4 bases from V and 2 bases from J, the junction contained 8 bases not matched to a gene. The chain's CDR3 is CASSYSRDRAYEQYF. CDR3 nucleotides: TGTGCCAGCAGCTACTCCCGGGACAGAGCCTACGAGCAGTACTTC. Full variable domain (missing parts from reference TRBV7-8 and TRBJ2-7): GAGVSQSPRYKVAKRGQDVALRCDPISGHVSLFWYQQALGQGPEFLTYFQNEAQLDKSGLPSDRFFAERPEGSVSTLKIQRTQQEDSAVYLCASSYSRDRAYEQYFGPGTRLTVT.

The chain links TRBV9 to TRBJ1-3; D might be TRBD1 (5 bases). With 3 bases removed from V and 11 bases from J, the gap between germline ends came to 15 bases. The CDR3 covers 13 residues. Germline CDR1 reads SGDLS; CDR2 reads YYNGEE. CDR3 in DNA: TGTGCCAGCAGCGACCGGGACGTTCGCGCCATATATTTT. Translating it yields CASSDRDVRAIYF. Full variable domain (rest looked up from reference TRBV9 and TRBJ1-3): DSGVTQTPKHLITATGQRVTLRCSPRSGDLSVYWYQQSLDQGLQFLIQYYNGEERAKGNILERFSAQQFPDLHSELNLSSLELGDSALYFCASSDRDVRAIYFGEGSWLTVV.

The genes are TRBV5-4 and TRBJ2-2; TRBD2 agrees at 9 bases. Germline CDR1 and CDR2: SGHNT and YYREEE (reference sequence). The CDR3 is made up of 18 amino acids. Unmatched junction bases numbered 10, after V lost 0 bases and J lost 4 bases. CDR3: CASSLGGGRALGTGELFF. The CDR3 DNA follows: TGTGCCAGCAGCTTGGGTGGCGGGAGGGCCTTGGGCACCGGGGAGCTGTTTTTT.

The DNA for the CDR3 is TGTGCCAGCAGTCCCCAAGGACTAGCACTCCCTTCCGAGCAGTACTTC. Translated, it gives CASSPQGLALPSEQYF. The rearrangement links TRBV27 to TRBJ2-7; 8 positions match TRBD2. The V and J ends lost 5 bases and 6 bases, in that order; junction bases with no gene match: 15. The CDR3 totals 16 residues. CDR1 is MNHEY, CDR2 SMNVEV, per germline (reference sequence).

Notes on this clone: Within the sample, other DNA sequences also encode this same CDR3. The J gene is TRBJ1-4, the V gene TRBV30; 8 bases fit TRBD1. In germline, CDR1 is GTSNPN, CDR2 SVGIG (reference sequence). Trimming cost V 2 bases and J 8 bases; bases outside gene matches: 7. The CDR3 sequence is 14 residues long. Here the CDR3 DNA reads TGTGCCTGGAGTTTTGGACAGGGAGGAGAAAAACTGTTTTTT. It is translated as CAWSFGQGGEKLFF.

This chain uses TRBV28 with TRBJ1-1; 10 nucleotides agree with TRBD1. The germline CDR1 and CDR2 sequences are MDHEN and SYDVKM. This CDR3 has 16 amino acids. The V gene end was trimmed by 4 bases and the J gene end by 6 bases; junction bases not matched to a gene: 11. CDR3 loop: CASSYLLTGGFAEAFF. The CDR3 DNA reads TGTGCCAGCAGTTATCTACTGACAGGGGGCTTCGCTGAAGCTTTCTTT. The full variable domain, with the rest looked up from reference TRBV28 and TRBJ1-1, is DVKVTQSSRYLVKRTGEKVFLECVQDMDHENMFWYRQDPGLGLRLIYFSYDVKMKEKGDIPEGYSVSREKKERFSLILESASTNQTSMYLCASSYLLTGGFAEAFFGQGTRLTVV.

This clone came up once. The chain links TRBV9 to TRBJ2-1; TRBD2 agrees at 9 bases. The junction had 13 bases not matched to a gene; V was cut back by 4 bases and J by 5 bases. CDR1 is SGDLS, CDR2 YYNGEE, per germline. CDR3 length: 17 residues. The CDR3 sequence is CASSPRQTAGGDNEQFF. Written as DNA, the CDR3 is TGTGCCAGCAGCCCGCGGCAAACGGCGGGAGGGGACAATGAGCAGTTCTTC.

A note on this clone: Other DNA sequences in this specimen translate into the identical CDR3. This chain joins TRBV5-1 and TRBJ1-4, with unresolved D. Germline lookup yields CDR1 SGHRS and CDR2 YFSETQ. V lost 0 bases, J lost 8 bases, and 11 bases lay in between. The CDR3 extends over 14 amino acids. The CDR3 DNA sequence: TGCGCCAGCAGCTTGGTAGGTGGGAGAGAAAAACTGTTTTTT. It specifies CASSLVGGREKLFF.

As for this clone: At the DNA level, this CDR3 is encoded by other sequences in the same sample as well. The chain employs TRBV6-6 and TRBJ2-5; D remains ambiguous. V lost 6 bases, J lost 5 bases, and 7 bases lay in between. The CDR3 length is 11 residues. CDR1 and CDR2 from the germline V gene are MNHNY and SVGAGI (reference sequence). The CDR3 here is CASSPGETQYF. In DNA, the CDR3 is TGTGCCAGCAGCCCCGGGGAGACCCAGTACTTC.

This clone has just one count. The chain uses TRBV7-9 and TRBJ2-4, with D tentatively TRBD1 or TRBD2 (7 bases each). CDR3 size: 15 residues. Deletions cut 5 bases from V and 5 bases from J, with 16 bases between. CDR1 is SEHNR, CDR2 FQNEAQ, per germline (reference sequence). In DNA form, the CDR3 reads TGTGCCAGCAGCCCAGGGGGGGCTGTGGAAAACATTCAGTACTTC. The encoded protein is CASSPGGAVENIQYF.

The CDR3 loop is CASTITGVSGNTIYF. The CDR3 DNA sequence: TGTGCCAGCACCATAACAGGGGTATCTGGAAACACCATATATTTT. This sequence joins TRBV28 and TRBJ1-3, with 7 bases matching TRBD1. The J segment lost 1 base and the V segment lost 7 bases, leaving 7 bases of the junction unmatched. The CDR3 is 15 residues long. From germline, CDR1 is MDHEN and CDR2 SYDVKM.

The chain is built from TRBV5-1 and TRBJ2-3; D gene uncertain. V was shortened by 0 bases and J by 3 bases, with 23 bases between the two germline ends. Germline-derived CDR1 and CDR2 are SGHRS and YFSETQ. The CDR3 runs to 19 residues. CDR3 loop: CASSLAGRQSSYETDTQYF. The CDR3, as DNA: TGCGCCAGCAGCTTGGCGGGTAGACAAAGCTCGTACGAAACAGATACGCAGTATTTT. The full variable domain, with the rest looked up from reference TRBV5-1 and TRBJ2-3, is KAGVTQTPRYLIKTRGQQVTLSCSPISGHRSVSWYQQTPGQGLQFLFEYFSETQRNKGNFPGRFSGRQFSNSRSEMNVSTLELGDSALYLCASSLAGRQSSYETDTQYFGPGTRLTVL.

The chain joins TRBV7-2 to TRBJ1-5; D possibly corresponds to TRBD1 (5 bases). V was clipped by 4 bases and J by 7 bases, with 17 bases between them. The CDR3 is 15 residues long. Germline V gene lookup returns CDR1 SGHTA and CDR2 FQGNSA. The CDR3 spells CASSSLGVGGQPQHF. CDR3 nucleotide sequence: TGTGCCAGCAGCTCGTTGGGTGTGGGGGGACAGCCCCAGCATTTT.

A remark on this clone: The same CDR3 can be traced to other DNA sequences in this sample. The chain couples TRBV2 to TRBJ1-5, with unresolved D. Germline V gene data show CDR1 as SNHLY and CDR2 as FYNNEI. V lost 4 bases to trimming and J lost 4 bases, with 5 bases between them. This CDR3 is 12 amino acids long. For the CDR3, the DNA is TGTGCCAGCAGTGTAGGGAATCAGCCCCAGCATTTT. Residues: CASSVGNQPQHF.